The T cell receptor beta chain described here comes from a study of control samples from healthy donors and cancer patients. The CDR3 is 16 residues long. In germline, CDR1 is KGHSH, CDR2 LQKENI. Germline trimming cut 3 bases from V and 3 bases from J; bases unmatched to any gene: 7. Method: immunoSEQ multiplex PCR; TCRdb's copy keeps in-frame clones and lacks some. The sample contains 150,000 to 200,000 clones, about nine tenths of which appear only once. Material for sequencing was blood. V and J are TRBV18 and TRBJ1-1, with 10 bases aligning to TRBD1. This TCR was sampled from a woman aged 40 to 50 in good health. The CDR3 nucleotides read TGTGCCAGCTCACCGAGACAGGGGGCGATTTACACTGAAGCTTTCTTT. It specifies CASSPRQGAIYTEAFF.